Listed here are 10 T cell receptor beta chains from one sample, sequenced in a study of blood T cell repertoires in COVID-19. Sequencing was performed with immunoSEQ multiplex PCR; in TCRdb, only in-frame clones are kept and a portion is missing. The sample lists approximately 380,000 clones, approximately 90% seen once, with approximately 1.2% in the top ten. The specimen was PBMCs or T cells enriched from blood (not recorded which). The source of these receptors is a woman between 18 and 29 years old who had recovered from COVID-19.

The genes are TRBV7-2 and TRBJ1-3, with D tentatively TRBD1 (6 bases). Germline V gene data show CDR1 as SGHTA and CDR2 as FQGNSA. V was trimmed by 2 bases and J by 0 bases, leaving 8 bases between them. The CDR3 is made up of 15 amino acids. The CDR3 DNA reads TGTGCCAGCAGCTTACAGGGGAGCTCTGGAAACACCATATATTTT. Translating it yields CASSLQGSSGNTIYF.

The chain combines TRBV2 with TRBJ1-1; 9 bases match TRBD1. Germline CDR1 and CDR2: SNHLY and FYNNEI. The junction had 9 bases not matched to a gene; V was cut back by 3 bases and J by 4 bases. This CDR3 spans 16 amino acids. The CDR3, as DNA: TGTGCCAGCAGTGACCTCGGACAGGGGTCGAGCACTGAAGCTTTCTTT. Protein: CASSDLGQGSSTEAFF.

This rearrangement joins TRBV20-1 to TRBJ2-3; tentative D call: TRBD2 (6 bases). Germline CDR1 and CDR2: DFQATT and SNEGSKA (reference sequence). V was clipped by 6 bases and J by 4 bases, with 8 bases between them. The CDR3 length is 11 residues. Here the CDR3 reads CSARRADTQYF. The CDR3 DNA reads as TGCAGTGCGAGGAGGGCAGATACGCAGTATTTT.

The chain uses TRBV4-1 and TRBJ1-1; TRBD1 is a possible D gene (6 bases). Germline V gene lookup returns CDR1 MGHRA and CDR2 YSYEKL. The CDR3 extends over 14 amino acids. Trimming took off 1 base at V and 10 bases at J, with 16 bases between the two ends. This CDR3 reads CASSQAVSGASAFF. The CDR3 nucleotides read TGCGCCAGCAGCCAAGCGGTTTCAGGGGCCTCAGCTTTCTTT.

This clone came up a few times. The rearrangement joins TRBV30 to TRBJ2-6, with 9 bases identical to TRBD1. With V trimmed by 6 bases and J by 0 bases, 9 bases remained unmatched. Germline CDR1 reads GTSNPN; CDR2 reads SVGIG (reference sequence). CDR3 length: 17 residues. CDR3 loop: CACFPGQGLSGANVLTF. CDR3 bases: TGTGCCTGCTTTCCGGGACAGGGACTCTCTGGGGCCAACGTCCTGACTTTC. The variable domain in full, completed from reference TRBV30 and TRBJ2-6, reads SQTIHQWPATLVQPVGSPLSLECTVEGTSNPNLYWYRQAAGRGLQLLFYSVGIGQISSEVPQNLSASRPQDRQFILSSKKLLLSDSGFYLCACFPGQGLSGANVLTFGAGSRLTVL.

The genes are TRBV7-9 and TRBJ2-5; a weak D match, TRBD2 (5 bases). V lost 5 bases and J lost 12, with 13 bases in between. Per germline, CDR1 SEHNR and CDR2 FQNEAQ (reference sequence). The CDR3 spans 11 residues. The CDR3 DNA reads TGTGCCAGCAGCCCGGGGTCCGCTGAGTACTTC. Translation: CASSPGSAEYF.

The chain uses TRBV4-2 and TRBJ2-2, with TRBD2 matching 8 bases. The CDR3 runs 17 residues. Germline CDR1 LGHNA, CDR2 YNFKEQ. After removal of 0 bases from V and 4 bases from J, the junction contained 7 bases not matched to a gene. The CDR3, as DNA: TGTGCCAGCAGCCAAGAAGAAGCGGGGGCAATCACCGGGGAGCTGTTTTTT. Translating gives CASSQEEAGAITGELFF.

Only a few counts were recorded for this clone. V usage is TRBV10-1 and J usage is TRBJ2-1; 7 bases map to TRBD2. V lost 4 bases, J lost 8 bases, and 11 bases stayed unmatched. CDR3 length equals 15 residues. Germline loops: CDR1 WNHNN, CDR2 SYGVQD (reference sequence). The CDR3 loop reads CASSGLSAGVDEQFF. The CDR3, as DNA: TGCGCCAGCAGTGGGTTGTCGGCGGGGGTGGATGAGCAGTTCTTC.

The V and J genes are TRBV3-1 (or the pseudogene TRBV3-2) and TRBJ1-6; D remains ambiguous. The CDR3 is made up of 16 amino acids. Germline CDR1 LGHDT, CDR2 YNNKEL (reference sequence). V gave up 2 bases and J gave up 8 bases, with 16 bases separating them. The CDR3 sequence is CASSQSAGLSDSPLHF. The CDR3 bases are TGTGCCAGCAGCCAATCTGCGGGTCTTTCTGATTCACCCCTCCACTTT.

The genes are TRBV4-2 and TRBJ1-6; no firm D call. Germline CDR1 is LGHNA and CDR2 is YNFKEQ. The length of the CDR3 is 16 residues. V was shortened by 1 base and J by 3 bases, with 10 bases between the two germline ends. CDR3 sequence reads: CASSQGAGDYNSPLHF. DNA for the CDR3: TGTGCCAGCAGCCAAGGGGCCGGGGACTATAATTCACCCCTCCACTTT.